The 23 T cell receptor beta chains presented below share a single source sample, sequenced in a study of OX40 agonist ivuxolimab in advanced cancers. The library was generated by the immunoSEQ multiplex PCR assay. In TCRdb, the immuneACCESS table is reduced to in-frame sequences with V and J assigned. These tables do not hold every clone; where another copy was compared, an unresolved V gene accounts for under half, and the others remain unexplained. The sample profile shows some 35,000 clones; 79% of them were found once. The leading ten clones occupy less than 15% of the sample. Sample: CD4+ or CD8+ T cells sorted from blood, taken in a trial of the OX40 agonist ivuxolimab. The receptor source for this set is an adult with an advanced solid tumor such as melanoma, head and neck, liver or kidney cancer.

V gene TRBV5-1 combines with J gene TRBJ2-3; D is unclear. Germline CDR1 and CDR2: SGHRS and YFSETQ. V was trimmed by 0 bases and J by 10 bases, leaving 12 bases between them. The CDR3 has 13 amino acids. The CDR3 DNA follows: TGCGCCAGCAGCTTGGAAAGGGCATCCTCGCAGTATTTT. Translation gives CASSLERASSQYF.

This chain uses TRBV9 with TRBJ2-5, with D uncertain. This CDR3 is built from 14 residues. Trimming took 0 bases from V and 5 from J, leaving 11 bases between them. Germline V gene data show CDR1 as SGDLS and CDR2 as YYNGEE. The CDR3 DNA is TGTGCCAGCAGCGTAGTTGGAGAGAGCGAGACCCAGTACTTC. Its protein is CASSVVGESETQYF. The variable domain in full, with the rest retrieved from reference TRBV9 and TRBJ2-5, is DSGVTQTPKHLITATGQRVTLRCSPRSGDLSVYWYQQSLDQGLQFLIQYYNGEERAKGNILERFSAQQFPDLHSELNLSSLELGDSALYFCASSVVGESETQYFGPGTRLLVL.

This rearrangement joins TRBV19 to TRBJ2-1; TRBD2 matches 12 bases. Germline CDR1 reads LNHDA; CDR2 reads SQIVND (reference sequence). V was clipped by 10 bases and J by 8 bases; unmatched bases: 6. The length of the CDR3 is 13 residues. As DNA, the CDR3 is TGTGCCACTAGCGGGGGGGCCCGCTATGAGCAGTTCTTC. It encodes CATSGGARYEQFF. The entire variable domain, with the rest obtained from reference TRBV19 and TRBJ2-1, is as follows: DGGITQSPKYLFRKEGQNVTLSCEQNLNHDAMYWYRQDPGQGLRLIYYSQIVNDFQKGDIAEGYSVSREKKESFPLTVTSAQKNPTAFYLCATSGGARYEQFFGPGTRLTVL.

The chain couples TRBV30 to TRBJ2-5, with D uncertain. Trimming cost V 3 bases and J 4 bases, with 3 bases left between them. This CDR3 contains 10 residues. Germline V gene lookup returns CDR1 GTSNPN and CDR2 SVGIG (reference sequence). Here the CDR3 DNA reads TGTGCCTGGAGAGCAGAGACCCAGTACTTC. Translation: CAWRAETQYF.

This chain links TRBV5-6 with TRBJ2-4; D gene ambiguous. The CDR3 has 16 residues. Germline CDR1 is SGHDT and CDR2 is YYEEEE. V was pared by 2 bases and J by 0 bases, with 12 bases between. CDR3 bases: TGTGCCAGCAGCTTTTTAGGAACCCTAGCCAAAAACATTCAGTACTTC. Its translation is CASSFLGTLAKNIQYF.

This chain links TRBV7-9 with TRBJ1-1; 8 bases are shared with TRBD1. J was trimmed by 11 bases and V by 3 bases; bases with no gene match: 5. CDR3 length: 12 amino acids. Per the germline V gene, CDR1 is SEHNR and CDR2 is FQNEAQ (reference sequence). The CDR3 here is CASSLTGATAFF. The DNA of the CDR3 is TGTGCCAGCAGCTTGACAGGGGCAACCGCTTTCTTT. The full variable domain, rest sourced from reference TRBV7-9 and TRBJ1-1, is DTGVSQNPRHKITKRGQNVTFRCDPISEHNRLYWYRQTLGQGPEFLTYFQNEAQLEKSRLLSDRFSAERPKGSFSTLEIQRTEQGDSAMYLCASSLTGATAFFGQGTRLTVV.

This chain uses TRBV5-1 with TRBJ2-7, with D possibly being TRBD1 (6 bases). Trimming cost V 4 bases and J 2 bases, with 19 bases left between them. The CDR3 runs to 16 residues. Germline CDR1 reads SGHRS; CDR2 reads YFSETQ. DNA for the CDR3: TGCGCCAGCAGCCCAACTACCGACAGGAGGACCTACGAGCAGTACTTC. Protein product: CASSPTTDRRTYEQYF. The entire variable domain, with the rest obtained from reference TRBV5-1 and TRBJ2-7, is as follows: KAGVTQTPRYLIKTRGQQVTLSCSPISGHRSVSWYQQTPGQGLQFLFEYFSETQRNKGNFPGRFSGRQFSNSRSEMNVSTLELGDSALYLCASSPTTDRRTYEQYFGPGTRLTVT.

The chain combines TRBV4-1 with TRBJ1-2; D is possibly TRBD1 (6 bases). The length of the CDR3 is 15 residues. V shed 5 bases and J shed 4 bases, with 17 bases lying between them. CDR1 is MGHRA and CDR2 is YSYEKL in the germline V gene. The CDR3 nucleotides read TGCGCCAGCAGCTCCGGGCGGGGGCGCGGCTATGGCTACACCTTC. It is translated as CASSSGRGRGYGYTF.

V and J are TRBV10-2 and TRBJ1-5; D not resolved. Between the trimmed V and J ends, which lost 8 bases and 3 bases, there was a span of 11 bases. The CDR3 has 13 amino acids. CDR1 WSHSY and CDR2 SAAADI come from the germline V gene. The CDR3 loop reads CASVPVPNQPQHF. CDR3 in DNA: TGCGCCAGCGTCCCAGTACCCAATCAGCCCCAGCATTTT.

This clone was observed a handful of times. The CDR3 reads CASSLSTAYEQYF. CDR3 coding DNA: TGTGCCAGCAGCTTATCCACCGCCTACGAGCAGTACTTC. The chain joins TRBV7-8 to TRBJ2-7; D remains unclear. Trimming took 2 bases from V and 2 from J, leaving 7 bases between them. The CDR3 has 13 amino acids. Looked up from germline, CDR1 is SGHVS and CDR2 is FQNEAQ.

The rearrangement joins TRBV7-8 to TRBJ2-2, with D unclear. The ends were cut back, 1 base at V and 7 bases at J, with 7 bases in the middle. Germline V CDR1 and CDR2: SGHVS, FQNEAQ. The CDR3 is 13 residues long. CDR3: CASSLVIHGELFF. DNA of the CDR3: TGTGCCAGCAGCTTAGTAATTCACGGGGAGCTGTTTTTT.

The V call is TRBV5-6, the J call TRBJ2-7; TRBD1 agrees at 12 bases. The CDR3 is 17 residues long. Germline loops: CDR1 SGHDT, CDR2 YYEEEE. V was clipped by 3 bases and J by 3 bases; unmatched bases: 10. The CDR3 DNA follows: TGTGCCAGCAGCTGGGTGGGGGACAGGGGGCCCCTCTACGAGCAGTACTTC. Protein sequence: CASSWVGDRGPLYEQYF.

Comment on this clone: At one boundary the junction diverges from the germline segment, which might be a read error. The same CDR3 can be traced to other DNA sequences in this sample. The chain combines TRBV5-4 with TRBJ1-1; D is unresolved. The CDR3 spans 12 residues. Germline CDR1 SGHNT, CDR2 YYREEE (reference sequence). In DNA, the CDR3 is TGTGCCAGCAGCTTAGGAAGGGCTGAAGCCTTCTTT. Residues: CASSLGRAEAFF. Supplemented by reference TRBV5-4 and TRBJ1-1, the full variable domain reads ETGVTQSPTHLIKTRGQQVTLRCSSQSGHNTVSWYQQALGQGPQFIFQYYREEENGRGNFPPRFSGLQFPNYSSELNVNALELDDSALYLCASSLGRAEAFFGQGTRLTVV.

This clone was counted a few times. The J gene is TRBJ1-5, the V gene TRBV6-6, with D perhaps matching TRBD1 (5 bases). The length of the CDR3 is 14 residues. Germline V lookup: CDR1 MNHNY, CDR2 SVGAGI (reference sequence). With 4 bases removed from V and 3 bases from J, the gap between germline ends came to 10 bases. The CDR3 DNA reads as TGTGCCAGCAGTTTCAGACAGTCCAATCAGCCCCAGCATTTT. It specifies CASSFRQSNQPQHF.

This chain joins TRBV19 and TRBJ1-2, with 7 positions matching TRBD1. The CDR3 is 12 amino acids. The germline V gene has CDR1 LNHDA and CDR2 SQIVND (reference sequence). V shed 10 bases, J shed 8 bases, and the junction held 10 bases outside the gene matches. The CDR3 nucleotides are TGTGCCACCCTACAGGGGATTGGGGGCTACACCTTC. This encodes CATLQGIGGYTF.

This chain links TRBV7-8 with TRBJ2-7; 7 bases agree with TRBD2. Germline V gene data show CDR1 as SGHVS and CDR2 as FQNEAQ. Trimming cost V 5 bases and J 0 bases; bases outside gene matches: 4. This CDR3 region has 14 residues. DNA for the CDR3: TGTGCCAGCAGCCCCGGGGGGACCTCCTACGAGCAGTACTTC. Amino acids: CASSPGGTSYEQYF.

The genes are TRBV15 and TRBJ2-5; D gene uncertain. Trimming left V 1 base short and J 5 bases short, with 14 bases between. This CDR3 contains 15 residues. The germline gives CDR1 LNHNV, CDR2 YYDKDF (reference sequence). The CDR3 reads CATSRALGRGETQYF. As DNA, the CDR3 is TGTGCCACCAGCAGAGCCCTCGGACGTGGTGAGACCCAGTACTTC.

This clone appeared a few times. The V and J genes are TRBV7-2 and TRBJ1-6; 10 bases fit TRBD1. Losses at the gene ends were 3 bases for V and 7 bases for J; bases not matched to a gene: 6. The V gene's germline CDR1 is SGHTA and CDR2 FQGNSA. CDR3 length: 16 residues. CDR3 loop: CASSLRQGAWNSPLHF. The CDR3 DNA is TGTGCCAGCAGCTTGAGACAGGGGGCTTGGAATTCACCCCTCCACTTT.

This chain uses TRBV6-1 with TRBJ2-1; TRBD2 matches 10 bases. V lost 2 bases and J lost 12; bases outside the gene matches: 10. Per the germline V gene, CDR1 is MNHNS and CDR2 is SASEGT. The CDR3 extends over 15 amino acids. This CDR3 is CASSEYERGGSAQFF. The CDR3 DNA reads TGTGCCAGCAGTGAATATGAGCGGGGGGGCTCTGCGCAGTTCTTC.

The V and J genes are TRBV7-9 and TRBJ2-5, with D maybe TRBD1 (5 bases). This CDR3 has 12 residues. The germline V gene has CDR1 SEHNR and CDR2 FQNEAQ (reference sequence). The ends were cut back, 6 bases at V and 3 bases at J, with 8 bases in the middle. The CDR3 is CASRSREETQYF. As DNA, the CDR3 is TGTGCCAGCAGGAGCAGGGAAGAGACCCAGTACTTC.

V gene TRBV20-1 combines with J gene TRBJ2-3; weak D call: TRBD2 (5 bases). Germline V gene data show CDR1 as DFQATT and CDR2 as SNEGSKA (reference sequence). The CDR3 is 11 amino acids. V gave up 0 bases and J gave up 9 bases, with 7 bases separating them. Here the CDR3 reads CSARDEGTQYF. The CDR3, as DNA: TGCAGTGCTAGAGATGAGGGAACGCAGTATTTT.

The chain couples TRBV6-6 to TRBJ1-6; the D gene is possibly TRBD1 (5 bases). V was trimmed by 0 bases and J by 7 bases, leaving 10 bases between them. The CDR3 sequence is 15 residues long. The germline V gene encodes CDR1 MNHNY and CDR2 SVGAGI (reference sequence). The CDR3 loop reads CASSYSWQGNSPLHF. DNA for the CDR3: TGTGCCAGCAGTTACTCGTGGCAGGGCAATTCACCCCTCCACTTT.

This clone turned up a few times. The chain links TRBV7-8 to TRBJ2-7, with 10 bases that match TRBD1. CDR1 and CDR2 (germline): SGHVS, FQNEAQ. The CDR3 has 16 residues. The V segment lost 3 bases and the J segment 6 bases; nucleotides outside the gene matches: 11. Here the CDR3 DNA reads TGTGCCAGCAGCTTTTTATACGAGACAGGGGGCGTCGAGCAGTACTTC. This translates into CASSFLYETGGVEQYF.